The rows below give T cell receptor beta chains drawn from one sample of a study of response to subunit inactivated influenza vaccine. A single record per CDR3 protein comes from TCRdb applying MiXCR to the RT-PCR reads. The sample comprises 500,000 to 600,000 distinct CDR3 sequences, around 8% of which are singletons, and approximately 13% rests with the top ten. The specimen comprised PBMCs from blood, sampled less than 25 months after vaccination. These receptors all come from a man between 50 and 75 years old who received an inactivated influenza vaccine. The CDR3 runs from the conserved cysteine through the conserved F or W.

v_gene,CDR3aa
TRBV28,CASSFLLTGPYQNTGELFF
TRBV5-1,CASSFSTANTEAFF
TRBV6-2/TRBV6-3,CASSSRHGATGELFF
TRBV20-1,CSSQGLPQVPDTQYF
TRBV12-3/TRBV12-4,CASSLWEPFEAFF
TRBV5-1,CASSSEPGTQNEKLFF
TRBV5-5,CASSPINNGPQHF
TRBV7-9,CASRPGGVETQYF
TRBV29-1,CSVSSVGGANVLTF
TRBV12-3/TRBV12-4,CASSHGGFPETQYF